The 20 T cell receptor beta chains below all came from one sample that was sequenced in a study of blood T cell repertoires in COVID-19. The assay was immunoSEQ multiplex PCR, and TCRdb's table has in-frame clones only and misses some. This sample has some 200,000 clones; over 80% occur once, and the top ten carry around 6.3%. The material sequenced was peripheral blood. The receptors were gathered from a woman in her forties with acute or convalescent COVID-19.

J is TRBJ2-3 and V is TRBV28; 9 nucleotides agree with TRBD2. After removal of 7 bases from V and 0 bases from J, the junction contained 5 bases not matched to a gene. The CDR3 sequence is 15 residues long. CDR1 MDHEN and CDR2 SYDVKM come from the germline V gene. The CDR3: CASIYSGGSTDTQYF. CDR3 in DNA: TGTGCCAGCATCTATAGCGGGGGCAGCACAGATACGCAGTATTTT.

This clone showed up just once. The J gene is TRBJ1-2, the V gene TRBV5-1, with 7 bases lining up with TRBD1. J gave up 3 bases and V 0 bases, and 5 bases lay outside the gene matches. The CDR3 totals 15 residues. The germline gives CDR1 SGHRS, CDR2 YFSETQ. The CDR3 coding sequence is TGCGCCAGCAGCTTGGGCTTCGACAGGGACTATGGCTACACCTTC. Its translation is CASSLGFDRDYGYTF.

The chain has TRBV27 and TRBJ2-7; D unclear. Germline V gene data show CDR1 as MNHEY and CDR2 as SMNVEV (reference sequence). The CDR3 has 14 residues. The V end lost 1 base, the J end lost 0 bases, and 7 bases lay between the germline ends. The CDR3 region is CASSLLGNSYEQYF. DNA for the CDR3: TGTGCCAGCAGTTTATTGGGCAACTCCTACGAGCAGTACTTC.

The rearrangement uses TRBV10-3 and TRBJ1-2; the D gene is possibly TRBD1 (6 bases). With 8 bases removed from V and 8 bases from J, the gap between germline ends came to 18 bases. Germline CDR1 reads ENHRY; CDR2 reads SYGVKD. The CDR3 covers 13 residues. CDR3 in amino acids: CAIREGGKVGYTF. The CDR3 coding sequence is TGTGCCATCCGGGAGGGGGGGAAGGTAGGCTACACCTTC.

This CDR3 reads CASSSRAGGYEQYF. Here the CDR3 DNA reads TGCGCCAGCAGCTCTAGAGCGGGAGGCTACGAGCAGTACTTC. J is TRBJ2-7 and V is TRBV5-1, with 9 bases matching TRBD2. The ends lost 3 bases at V and 3 bases at J; junction bases unmatched: 4. The length of the CDR3 is 14 residues. Germline CDR1 and CDR2: SGHRS and YFSETQ.

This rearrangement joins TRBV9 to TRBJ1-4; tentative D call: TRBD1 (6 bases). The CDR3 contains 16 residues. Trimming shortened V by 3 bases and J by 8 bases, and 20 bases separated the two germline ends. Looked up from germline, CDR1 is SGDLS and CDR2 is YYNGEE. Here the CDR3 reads CASSAPLNGGPEKLFF. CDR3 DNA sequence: TGTGCCAGCAGCGCACCCTTAAATGGGGGCCCCGAAAAACTGTTTTTT.

CDR3 residues: CASSSSGRGSYNEQFF. For the CDR3, the DNA is TGTGCCAGCAGCTCTAGCGGGAGGGGCTCCTACAATGAGCAGTTCTTC. The chain couples TRBV27 to TRBJ2-1; 12 positions agree with TRBD2. Germline lookup yields CDR1 MNHEY and CDR2 SMNVEV (reference sequence). This CDR3 has 16 residues. Trimming removed 6 bases from V and 0 bases from J; junction bases left unmatched: 3.

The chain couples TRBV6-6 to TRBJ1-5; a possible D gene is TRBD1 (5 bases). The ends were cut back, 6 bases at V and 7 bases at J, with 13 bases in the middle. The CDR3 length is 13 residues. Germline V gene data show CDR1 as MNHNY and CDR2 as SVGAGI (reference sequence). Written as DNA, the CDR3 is TGTGCCAGCAGGCAGACAGCTTGGCAGCCCCAGCATTTT. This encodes CASRQTAWQPQHF.

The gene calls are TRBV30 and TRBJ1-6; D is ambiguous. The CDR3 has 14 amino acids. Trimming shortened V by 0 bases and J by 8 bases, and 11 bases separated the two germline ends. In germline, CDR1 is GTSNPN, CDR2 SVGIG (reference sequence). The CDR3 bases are TGTGCCTGGAGTGTGGAGGCCACAGATTCACCCCTCCACTTT. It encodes CAWSVEATDSPLHF. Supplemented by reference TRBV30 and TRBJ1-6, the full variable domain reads SQTIHQWPATLVQPVGSPLSLECTVEGTSNPNLYWYRQAAGRGLQLLFYSVGIGQISSEVPQNLSASRPQDRQFILSSKKLLLSDSGFYLCAWSVEATDSPLHFGNGTRLTVT.

In DNA, the CDR3 is TGCAGTGCTAGTTCTGAGGGTCCAAGCTCCTACAATGAGCAGTTCTTC. Translated, it gives CSASSEGPSSYNEQFF. The V call is TRBV20-1, the J call TRBJ2-1; D perhaps matches TRBD2 (5 bases). The ends were cut back, 3 bases at V and 0 bases at J, with 15 bases in the middle. CDR3 length: 16 amino acids. Germline lookup yields CDR1 DFQATT and CDR2 SNEGSKA (reference sequence).

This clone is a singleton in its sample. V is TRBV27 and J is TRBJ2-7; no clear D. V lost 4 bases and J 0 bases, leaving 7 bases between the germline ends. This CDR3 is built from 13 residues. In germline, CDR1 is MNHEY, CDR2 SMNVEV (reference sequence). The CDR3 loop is CASSYGFSYEQYF. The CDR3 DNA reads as TGTGCCAGCAGTTACGGGTTCTCCTACGAGCAGTACTTC.

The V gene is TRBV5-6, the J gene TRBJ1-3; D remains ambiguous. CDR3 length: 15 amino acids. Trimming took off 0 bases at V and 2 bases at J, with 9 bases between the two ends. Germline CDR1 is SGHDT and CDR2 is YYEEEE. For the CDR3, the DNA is TGTGCCAGCAGCTTGGGAGTATTTACTGGAAACACCATATATTTT. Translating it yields CASSLGVFTGNTIYF.

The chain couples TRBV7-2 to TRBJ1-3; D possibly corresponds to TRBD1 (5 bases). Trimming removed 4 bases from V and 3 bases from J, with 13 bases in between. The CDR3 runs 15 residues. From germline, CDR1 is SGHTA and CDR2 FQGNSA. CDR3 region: CASSSQGVFGNTIYF. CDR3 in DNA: TGTGCCAGCAGCTCTCAAGGGGTATTTGGAAACACCATATATTTT.

CDR3 in DNA: TGTGCCAGTAGTATAGATCCCCAGGGGGCGGGTAATCAGCCCCAGCATTTT. Its translation is CASSIDPQGAGNQPQHF. The chain combines TRBV19 with TRBJ1-5; 8 nucleotides match TRBD1. Germline assignment: CDR1 LNHDA and CDR2 SQIVND (reference sequence). This CDR3 is built from 17 residues. The junction had 8 bases not matched to a gene; V was cut back by 0 bases and J by 4 bases. The complete variable domain, with remaining parts taken from reference TRBV19 and TRBJ1-5, reads DGGITQSPKYLFRKEGQNVTLSCEQNLNHDAMYWYRQDPGQGLRLIYYSQIVNDFQKGDIAEGYSVSREKKESFPLTVTSAQKNPTAFYLCASSIDPQGAGNQPQHFGDGTRLSIL.

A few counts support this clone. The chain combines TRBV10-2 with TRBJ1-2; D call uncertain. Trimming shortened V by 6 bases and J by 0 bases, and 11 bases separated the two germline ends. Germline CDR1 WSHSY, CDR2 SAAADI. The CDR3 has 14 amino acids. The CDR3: CASRPLPSNYGYTF. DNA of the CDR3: TGCGCCAGCAGGCCACTTCCCTCTAACTATGGCTACACCTTC.

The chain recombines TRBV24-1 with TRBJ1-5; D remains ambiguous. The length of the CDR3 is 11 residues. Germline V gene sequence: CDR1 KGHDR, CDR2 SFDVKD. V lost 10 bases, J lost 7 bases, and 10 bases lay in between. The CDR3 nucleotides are TGTGCCACTACTAGACCCCAGCCCCAGCATTTT. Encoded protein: CATTRPQPQHF.

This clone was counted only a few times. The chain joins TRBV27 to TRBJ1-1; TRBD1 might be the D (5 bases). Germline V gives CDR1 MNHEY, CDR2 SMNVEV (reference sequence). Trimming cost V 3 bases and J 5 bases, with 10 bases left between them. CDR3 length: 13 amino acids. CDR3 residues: CASSFSGRTEAFF. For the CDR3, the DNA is TGTGCCAGCAGTTTCTCAGGGAGGACTGAAGCTTTCTTT.

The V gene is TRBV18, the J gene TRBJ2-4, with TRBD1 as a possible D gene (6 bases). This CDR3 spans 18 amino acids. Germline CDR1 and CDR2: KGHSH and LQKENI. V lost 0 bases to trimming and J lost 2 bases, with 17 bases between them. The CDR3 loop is CASSPPNTGRGSKNIQYF. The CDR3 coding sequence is TGTGCCAGCTCACCACCCAATACAGGGAGAGGGTCCAAAAACATTCAGTACTTC.

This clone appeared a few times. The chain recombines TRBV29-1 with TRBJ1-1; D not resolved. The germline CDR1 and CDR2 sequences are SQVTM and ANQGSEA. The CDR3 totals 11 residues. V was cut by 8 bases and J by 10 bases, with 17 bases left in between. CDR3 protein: CSPRTPRGAFF. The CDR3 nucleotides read TGCAGCCCCAGGACCCCTCGGGGAGCTTTCTTT.

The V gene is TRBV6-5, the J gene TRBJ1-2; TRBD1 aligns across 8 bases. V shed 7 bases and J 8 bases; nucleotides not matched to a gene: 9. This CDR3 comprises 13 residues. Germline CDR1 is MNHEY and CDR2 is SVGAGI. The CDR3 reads CASTQRTGKGYTF. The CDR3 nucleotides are TGTGCCAGCACTCAACGGACAGGGAAAGGCTACACCTTC.